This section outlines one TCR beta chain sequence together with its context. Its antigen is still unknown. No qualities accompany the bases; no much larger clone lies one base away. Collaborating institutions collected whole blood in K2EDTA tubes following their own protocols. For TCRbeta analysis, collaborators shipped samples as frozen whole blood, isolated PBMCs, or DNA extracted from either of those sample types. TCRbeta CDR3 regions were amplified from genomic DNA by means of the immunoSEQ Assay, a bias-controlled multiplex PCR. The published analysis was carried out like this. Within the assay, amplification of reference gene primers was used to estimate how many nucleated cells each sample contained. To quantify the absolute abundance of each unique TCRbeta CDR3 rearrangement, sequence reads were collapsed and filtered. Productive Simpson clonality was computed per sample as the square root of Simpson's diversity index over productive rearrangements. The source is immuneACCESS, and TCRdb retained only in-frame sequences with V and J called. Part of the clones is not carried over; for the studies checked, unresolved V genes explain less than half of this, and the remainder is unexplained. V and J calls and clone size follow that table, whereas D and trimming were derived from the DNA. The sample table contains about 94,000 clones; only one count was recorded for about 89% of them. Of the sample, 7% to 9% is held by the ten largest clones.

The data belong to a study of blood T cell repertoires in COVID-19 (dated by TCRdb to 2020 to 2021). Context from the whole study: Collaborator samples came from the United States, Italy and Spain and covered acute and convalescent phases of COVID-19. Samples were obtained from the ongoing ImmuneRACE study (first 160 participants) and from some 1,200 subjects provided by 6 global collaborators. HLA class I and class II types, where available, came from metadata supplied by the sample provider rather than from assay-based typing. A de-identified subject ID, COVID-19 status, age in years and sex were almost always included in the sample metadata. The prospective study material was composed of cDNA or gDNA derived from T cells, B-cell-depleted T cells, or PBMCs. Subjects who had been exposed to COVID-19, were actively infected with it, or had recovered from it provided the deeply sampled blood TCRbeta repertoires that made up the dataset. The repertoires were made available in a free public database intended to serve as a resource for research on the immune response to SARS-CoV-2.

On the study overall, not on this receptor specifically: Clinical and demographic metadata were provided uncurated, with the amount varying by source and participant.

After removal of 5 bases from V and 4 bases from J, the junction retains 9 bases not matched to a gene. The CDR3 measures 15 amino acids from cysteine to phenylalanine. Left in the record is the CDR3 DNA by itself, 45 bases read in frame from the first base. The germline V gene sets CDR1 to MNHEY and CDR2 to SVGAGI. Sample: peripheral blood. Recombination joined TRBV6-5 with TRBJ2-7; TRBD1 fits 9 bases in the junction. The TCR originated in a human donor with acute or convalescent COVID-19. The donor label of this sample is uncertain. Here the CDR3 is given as CASSQGTGSLYEQYF. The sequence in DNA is TGTGCCAGCAGTCAGGGGACAGGGTCTTTGTACGAGCAGTACTTC.